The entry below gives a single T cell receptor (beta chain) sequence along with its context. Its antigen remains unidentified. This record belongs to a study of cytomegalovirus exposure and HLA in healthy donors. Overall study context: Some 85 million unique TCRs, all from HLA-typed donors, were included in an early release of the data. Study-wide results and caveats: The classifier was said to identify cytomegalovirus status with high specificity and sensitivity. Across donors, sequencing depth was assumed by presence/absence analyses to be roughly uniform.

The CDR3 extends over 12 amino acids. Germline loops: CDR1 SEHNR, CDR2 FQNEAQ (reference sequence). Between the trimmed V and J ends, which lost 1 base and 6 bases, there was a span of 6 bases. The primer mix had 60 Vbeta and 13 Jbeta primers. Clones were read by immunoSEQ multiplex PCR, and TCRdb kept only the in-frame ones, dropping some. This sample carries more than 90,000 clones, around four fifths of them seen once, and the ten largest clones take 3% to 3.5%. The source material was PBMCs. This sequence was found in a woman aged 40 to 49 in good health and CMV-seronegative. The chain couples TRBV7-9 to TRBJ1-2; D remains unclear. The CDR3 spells CASSLVSNGYTF. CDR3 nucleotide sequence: TGTGCCAGCAGCTTAGTTTCCAATGGCTACACCTTC.